This T cell receptor beta chain was profiled in a study of monozygotic twins with inflammatory bowel disease. Study observations and caveats: None of the different T cell subtypes could be distinguished from one another.

The CDR3 runs to 16 residues. Germline lookup yields CDR1 MNHEY and CDR2 SVGEGT. Regarding this clonotype: Its antigen is unknown.

TCRdb processed the 5' RACE reads again and assigns one entry to each CDR3 protein, with no DNA. The sample has fewer than 550,000 distinct CDR3 sequences. This clonotype originated in a human donor with ulcerative colitis or Crohn's disease, or a healthy co-twin of an affected twin (not recorded which). Sample: blood. J is TRBJ2-2 and V is TRBV6-2 or TRBV6-3; the D gene TCRdb calls, TRBD2, cannot be checked with no DNA. CDR3 sequence: CASSYSTSGNTGELFF.